This T cell receptor (beta chain) was captured by sequencing in a study of OX40 agonist ivuxolimab in advanced cancers. Repertoires were generated with immunoSEQ multiplex PCR, while TCRdb's copy carries only in-frame clones and drops some. The sample shows fewer than 70,000 clones, about 85% of them seen only once. Whole-study results and caveats: Antigens targeted by the expanded peripheral T cells were not determined. CD8+ T cells (on average) carried more expanded clones than CD4+ T cells.

On this clone: Its specificity is unknown.

In germline, CDR1 is SGHRS, CDR2 YFSETQ. CDR3 length equals 17 residues. V dropped 1 base and J dropped 1; count of bases not matched to a gene: 3. The chain combines TRBV5-1 with TRBJ2-5, with TRBD2 matching over 14 bases. The material sequenced was CD4+ or CD8+ T cells sorted from blood, taken in a trial of the OX40 agonist ivuxolimab. This receptor was identified in an adult with an advanced solid tumor such as melanoma, head and neck, liver or kidney cancer. CDR3 nucleotide sequence: TGCGCCAGCAGCTTGTCGACTAGCGGGGGGGTCCAAGAGACCCAGTACTTC. Encoded protein: CASSLSTSGGVQETQYF.